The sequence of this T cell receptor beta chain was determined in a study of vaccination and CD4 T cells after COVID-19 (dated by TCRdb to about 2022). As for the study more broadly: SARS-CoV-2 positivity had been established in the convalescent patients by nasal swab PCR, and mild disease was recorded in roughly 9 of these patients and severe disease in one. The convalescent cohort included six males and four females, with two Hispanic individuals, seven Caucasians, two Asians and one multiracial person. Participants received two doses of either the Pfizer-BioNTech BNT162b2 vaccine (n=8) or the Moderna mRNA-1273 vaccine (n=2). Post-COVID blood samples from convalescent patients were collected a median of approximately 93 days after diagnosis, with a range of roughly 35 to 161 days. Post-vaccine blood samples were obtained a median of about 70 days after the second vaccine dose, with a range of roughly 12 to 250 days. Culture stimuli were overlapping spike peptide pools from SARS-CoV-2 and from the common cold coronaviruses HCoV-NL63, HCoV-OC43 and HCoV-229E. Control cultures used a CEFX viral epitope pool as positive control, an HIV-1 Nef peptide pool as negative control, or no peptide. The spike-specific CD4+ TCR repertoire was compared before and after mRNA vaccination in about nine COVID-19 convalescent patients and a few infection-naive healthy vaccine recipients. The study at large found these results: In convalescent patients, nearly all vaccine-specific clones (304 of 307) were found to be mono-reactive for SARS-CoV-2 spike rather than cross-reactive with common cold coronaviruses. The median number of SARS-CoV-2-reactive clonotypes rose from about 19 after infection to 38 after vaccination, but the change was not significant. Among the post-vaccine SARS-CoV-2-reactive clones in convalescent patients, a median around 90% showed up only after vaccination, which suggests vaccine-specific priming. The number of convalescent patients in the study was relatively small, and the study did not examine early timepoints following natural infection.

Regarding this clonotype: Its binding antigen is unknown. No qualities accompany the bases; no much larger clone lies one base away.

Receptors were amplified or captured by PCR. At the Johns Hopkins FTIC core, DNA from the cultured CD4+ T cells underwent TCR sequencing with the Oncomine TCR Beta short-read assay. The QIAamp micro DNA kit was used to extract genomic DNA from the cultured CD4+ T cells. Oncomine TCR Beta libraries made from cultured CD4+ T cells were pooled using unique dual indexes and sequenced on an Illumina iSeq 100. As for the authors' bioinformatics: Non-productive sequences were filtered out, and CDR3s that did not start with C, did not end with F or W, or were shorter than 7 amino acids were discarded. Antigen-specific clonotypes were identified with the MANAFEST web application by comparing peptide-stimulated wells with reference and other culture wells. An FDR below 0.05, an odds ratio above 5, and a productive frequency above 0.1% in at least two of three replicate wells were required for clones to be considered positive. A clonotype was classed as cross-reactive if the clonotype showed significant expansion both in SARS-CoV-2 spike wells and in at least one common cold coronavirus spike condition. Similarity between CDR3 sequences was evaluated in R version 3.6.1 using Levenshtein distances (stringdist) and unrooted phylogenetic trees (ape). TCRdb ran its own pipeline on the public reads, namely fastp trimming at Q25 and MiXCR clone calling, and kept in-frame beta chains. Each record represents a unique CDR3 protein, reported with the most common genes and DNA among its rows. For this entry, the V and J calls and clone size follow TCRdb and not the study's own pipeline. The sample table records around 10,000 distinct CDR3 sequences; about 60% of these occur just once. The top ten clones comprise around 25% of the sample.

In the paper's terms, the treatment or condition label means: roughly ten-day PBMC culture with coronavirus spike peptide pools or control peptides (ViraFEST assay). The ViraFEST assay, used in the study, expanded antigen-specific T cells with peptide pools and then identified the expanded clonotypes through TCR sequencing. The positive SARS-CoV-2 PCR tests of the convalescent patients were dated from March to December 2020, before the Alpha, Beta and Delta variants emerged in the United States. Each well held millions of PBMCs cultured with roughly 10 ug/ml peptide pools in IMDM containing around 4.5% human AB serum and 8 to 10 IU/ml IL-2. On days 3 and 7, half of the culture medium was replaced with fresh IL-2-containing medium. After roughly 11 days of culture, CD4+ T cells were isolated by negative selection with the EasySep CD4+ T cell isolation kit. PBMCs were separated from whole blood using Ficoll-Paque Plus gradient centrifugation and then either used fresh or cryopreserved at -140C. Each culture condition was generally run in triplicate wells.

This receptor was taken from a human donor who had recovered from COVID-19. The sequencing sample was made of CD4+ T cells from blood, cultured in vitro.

The DNA sequence reads TGCAGTGCTAGGGCCCCCGGGAGAAGCGAGACCCAGTACTTC. Its protein reads: CSARAPGRSETQYF. Rearrangement joined TRBV20-1 to TRBJ2-5, with a tentative D gene TRBD2 over 6 matching bases. The CDR3, from cysteine to phenylalanine, totals 14 residues. The CDR3 DNA has 42 bases and is translated from base 1. Relative to germline, V is 3 bases shorter and J is 5 bases shorter, with 16 bases between their ends. In the germline V gene (reference sequence), CDR1 corresponds to DFQATT and CDR2 to SNEGSKA.